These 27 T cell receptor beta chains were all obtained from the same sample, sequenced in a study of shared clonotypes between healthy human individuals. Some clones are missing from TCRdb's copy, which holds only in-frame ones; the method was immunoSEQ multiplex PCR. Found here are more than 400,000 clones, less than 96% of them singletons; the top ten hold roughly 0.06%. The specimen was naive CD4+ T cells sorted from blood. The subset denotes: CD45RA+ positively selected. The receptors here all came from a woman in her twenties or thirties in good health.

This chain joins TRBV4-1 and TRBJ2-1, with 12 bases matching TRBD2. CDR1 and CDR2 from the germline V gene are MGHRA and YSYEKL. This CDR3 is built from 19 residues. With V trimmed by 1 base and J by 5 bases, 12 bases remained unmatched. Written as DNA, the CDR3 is TGCGCCAGCAGCCAAGGGGGTGACCTAGCGGGAGGGCCTAACAATGAGCAGTTCTTC. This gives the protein CASSQGGDLAGGPNNEQFF.

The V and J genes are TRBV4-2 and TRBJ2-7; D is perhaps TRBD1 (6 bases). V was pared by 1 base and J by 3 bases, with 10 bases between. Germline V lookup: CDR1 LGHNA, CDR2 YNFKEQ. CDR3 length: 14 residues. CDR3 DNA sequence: TGTGCCAGCAGCCAAGTAGAGGACAGCTACGAGCAGTACTTC. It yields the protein CASSQVEDSYEQYF.

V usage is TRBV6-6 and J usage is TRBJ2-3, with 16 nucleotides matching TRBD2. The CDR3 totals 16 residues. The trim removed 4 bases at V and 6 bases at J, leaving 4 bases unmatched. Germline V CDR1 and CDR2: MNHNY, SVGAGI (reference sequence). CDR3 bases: TGTGCCAGCAGTTGGGGACTAGCGGGAGGGCCCGATACGCAGTATTTT. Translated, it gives CASSWGLAGGPDTQYF.

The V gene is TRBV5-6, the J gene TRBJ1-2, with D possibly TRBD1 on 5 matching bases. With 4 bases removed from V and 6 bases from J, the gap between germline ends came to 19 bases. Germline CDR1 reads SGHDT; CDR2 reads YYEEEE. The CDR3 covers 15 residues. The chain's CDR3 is CASSPLGGSLHGYTF. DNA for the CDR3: TGTGCCAGCAGCCCCTTGGGGGGGTCACTACATGGCTACACCTTC. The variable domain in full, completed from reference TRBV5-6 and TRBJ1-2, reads DAGVTQSPTHLIKTRGQQVTLRCSPKSGHDTVSWYQQALGQGPQFIFQYYEEEERQRGNFPDRFSGHQFPNYSSELNVNALLLGDSALYLCASSPLGGSLHGYTFGSGTRLTVV.

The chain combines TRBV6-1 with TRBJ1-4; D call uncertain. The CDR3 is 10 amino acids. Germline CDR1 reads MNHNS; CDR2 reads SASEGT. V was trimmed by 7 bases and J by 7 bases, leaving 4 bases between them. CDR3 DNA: TGTGCCAGCATCGGTGAAAAACTGTTTTTT. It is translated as CASIGEKLFF.

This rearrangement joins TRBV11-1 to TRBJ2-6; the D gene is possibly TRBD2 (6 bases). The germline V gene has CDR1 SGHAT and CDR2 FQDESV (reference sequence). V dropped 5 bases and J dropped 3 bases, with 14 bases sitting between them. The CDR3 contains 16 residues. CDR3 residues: CASSPAGPSGANVLTF. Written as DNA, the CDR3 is TGTGCCAGCAGCCCGGCGGGGCCCAGTGGGGCCAACGTCCTGACTTTC.

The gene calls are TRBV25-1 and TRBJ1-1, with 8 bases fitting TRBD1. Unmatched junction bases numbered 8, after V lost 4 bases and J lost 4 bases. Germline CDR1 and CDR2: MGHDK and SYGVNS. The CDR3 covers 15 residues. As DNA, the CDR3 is TGTGCCAGCAGTGGAAACAGGGGGTTCGTCACTGAAGCTTTCTTT. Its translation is CASSGNRGFVTEAFF.

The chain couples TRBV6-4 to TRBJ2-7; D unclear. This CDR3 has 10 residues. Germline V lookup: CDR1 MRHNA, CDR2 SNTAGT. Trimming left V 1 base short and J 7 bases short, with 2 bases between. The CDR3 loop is CASSDWEQYF. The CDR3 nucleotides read TGTGCCAGCAGTGACTGGGAGCAGTACTTC.

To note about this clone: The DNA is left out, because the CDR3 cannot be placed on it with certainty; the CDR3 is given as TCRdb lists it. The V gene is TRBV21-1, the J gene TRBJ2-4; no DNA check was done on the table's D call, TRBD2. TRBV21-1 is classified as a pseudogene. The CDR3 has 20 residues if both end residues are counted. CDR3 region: CASSKGVGAGAELAKNIQYF.

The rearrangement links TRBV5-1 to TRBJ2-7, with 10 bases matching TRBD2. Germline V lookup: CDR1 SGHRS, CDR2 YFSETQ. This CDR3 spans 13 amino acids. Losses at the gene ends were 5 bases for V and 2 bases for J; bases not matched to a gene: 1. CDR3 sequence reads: CASRLAGAYEQYF. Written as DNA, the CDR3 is TGCGCCAGCAGGCTAGCGGGGGCCTACGAGCAGTACTTC.

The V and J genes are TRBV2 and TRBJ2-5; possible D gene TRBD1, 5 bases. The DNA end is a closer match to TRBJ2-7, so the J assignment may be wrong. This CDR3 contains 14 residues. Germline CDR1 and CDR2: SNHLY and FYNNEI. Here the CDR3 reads CASSDQGSQYEQYF. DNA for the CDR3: TGTGCCAGCAGTGACCAGGGCTCACAGTACGAGCAGTACTTC.

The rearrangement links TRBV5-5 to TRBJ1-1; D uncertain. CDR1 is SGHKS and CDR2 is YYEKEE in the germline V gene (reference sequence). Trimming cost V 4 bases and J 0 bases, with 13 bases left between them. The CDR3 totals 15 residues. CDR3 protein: CASSGQAFLNTEAFF. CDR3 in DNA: TGTGCCAGCAGCGGCCAGGCCTTCCTGAACACTGAAGCTTTCTTT.

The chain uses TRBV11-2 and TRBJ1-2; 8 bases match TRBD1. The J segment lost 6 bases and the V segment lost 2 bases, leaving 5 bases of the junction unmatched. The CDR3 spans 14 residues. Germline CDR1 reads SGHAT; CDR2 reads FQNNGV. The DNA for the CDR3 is TGTGCCAGCAGCTTACAGGGGGCGAGCGATGGCTACACCTTC. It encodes CASSLQGASDGYTF.

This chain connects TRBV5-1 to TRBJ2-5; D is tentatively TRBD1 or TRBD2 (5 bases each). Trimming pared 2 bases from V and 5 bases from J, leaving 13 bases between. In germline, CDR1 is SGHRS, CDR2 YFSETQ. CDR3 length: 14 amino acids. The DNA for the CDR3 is TGCGCCAGCAGCTTATACAAGGGACGGGAGACCCAGTACTTC. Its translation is CASSLYKGRETQYF.

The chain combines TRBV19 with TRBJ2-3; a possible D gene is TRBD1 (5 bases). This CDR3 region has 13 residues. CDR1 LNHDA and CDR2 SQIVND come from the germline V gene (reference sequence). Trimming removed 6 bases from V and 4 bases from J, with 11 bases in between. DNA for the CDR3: TGTGCCAGTAGCCGCAGGGCCGCAGATACGCAGTATTTT. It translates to CASSRRAADTQYF.

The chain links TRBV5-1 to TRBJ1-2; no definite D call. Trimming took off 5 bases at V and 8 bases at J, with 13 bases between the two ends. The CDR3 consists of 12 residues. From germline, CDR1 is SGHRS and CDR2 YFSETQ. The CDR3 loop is CASRERAGGYTF. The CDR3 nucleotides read TGCGCCAGCAGGGAAAGGGCGGGCGGCTACACCTTC.

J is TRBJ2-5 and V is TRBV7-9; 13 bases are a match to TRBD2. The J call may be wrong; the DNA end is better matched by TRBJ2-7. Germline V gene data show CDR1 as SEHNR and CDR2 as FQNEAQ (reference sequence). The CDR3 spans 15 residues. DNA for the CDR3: TGTGCCAGCAGCTGGGGACTAGCGGGAATCTACGAGCAGTACTTC. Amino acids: CASSWGLAGIYEQYF.

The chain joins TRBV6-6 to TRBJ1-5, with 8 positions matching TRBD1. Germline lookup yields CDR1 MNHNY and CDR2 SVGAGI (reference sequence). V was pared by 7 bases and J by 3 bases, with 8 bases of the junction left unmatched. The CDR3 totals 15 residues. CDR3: CASTAGQGDNQPQHF. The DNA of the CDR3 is TGTGCCAGCACCGCCGGACAGGGAGACAATCAGCCCCAGCATTTT.

This chain's CDR3 is CASSTGQGYETQYF. As DNA, the CDR3 is TGTGCCAGCAGCACCGGACAGGGGTACGAGACCCAGTACTTC. The chain joins TRBV11-3 to TRBJ2-5; 9 bases match TRBD1. This CDR3 is built from 14 residues. Germline lookup yields CDR1 SGHNT and CDR2 YENEEA. The ends lost 5 bases at V and 5 bases at J; junction bases unmatched: 6.

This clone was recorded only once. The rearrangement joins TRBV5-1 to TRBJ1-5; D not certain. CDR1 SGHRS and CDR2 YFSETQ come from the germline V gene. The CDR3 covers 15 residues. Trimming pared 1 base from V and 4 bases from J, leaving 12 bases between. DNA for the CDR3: TGCGCCAGCAGCTTGACGGGAGATGTAAATCAGCCCCAGCATTTT. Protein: CASSLTGDVNQPQHF.

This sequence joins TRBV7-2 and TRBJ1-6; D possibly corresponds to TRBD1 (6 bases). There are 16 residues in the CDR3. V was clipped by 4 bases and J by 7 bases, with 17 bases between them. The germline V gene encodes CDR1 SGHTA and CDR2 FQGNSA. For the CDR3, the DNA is TGTGCCAGCAGCTCTGGACAGCTAGTCTCAAATTCACCCCTCCACTTT. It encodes CASSSGQLVSNSPLHF.

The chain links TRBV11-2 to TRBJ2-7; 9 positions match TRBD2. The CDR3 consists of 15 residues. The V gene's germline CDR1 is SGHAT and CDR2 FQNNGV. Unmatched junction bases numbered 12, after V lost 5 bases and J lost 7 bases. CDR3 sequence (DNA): TGTGCCAGCAGCCCGGGTAGGTTAGCGGGAGCTGAGCAGTACTTC. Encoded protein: CASSPGRLAGAEQYF.

The CDR3 bases are TGTGCCAGCAGTGAAAAGGGAGCGGACACTGAAGCTTTCTTT. This translates into CASSEKGADTEAFF. The V and J genes are TRBV2 and TRBJ1-1; D remains unclear. The ends were cut back, 2 bases at V and 3 bases at J, with 10 bases in the middle. Germline values: CDR1 SNHLY, CDR2 FYNNEI. This CDR3 is built from 14 residues.

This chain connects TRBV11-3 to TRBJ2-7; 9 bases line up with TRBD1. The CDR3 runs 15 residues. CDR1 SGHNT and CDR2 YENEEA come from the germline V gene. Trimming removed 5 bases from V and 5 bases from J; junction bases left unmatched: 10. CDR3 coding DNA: TGTGCCAGCAGCATCCGCGCGACAGGGGGGAACGAGCAGTACTTC. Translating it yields CASSIRATGGNEQYF.

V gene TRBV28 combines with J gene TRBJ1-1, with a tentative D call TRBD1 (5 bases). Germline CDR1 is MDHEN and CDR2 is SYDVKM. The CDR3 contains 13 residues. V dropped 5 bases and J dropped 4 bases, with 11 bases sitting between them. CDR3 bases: TGTGCCAGCAGTATAGGGGTACTCACTGAAGCTTTCTTT. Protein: CASSIGVLTEAFF.

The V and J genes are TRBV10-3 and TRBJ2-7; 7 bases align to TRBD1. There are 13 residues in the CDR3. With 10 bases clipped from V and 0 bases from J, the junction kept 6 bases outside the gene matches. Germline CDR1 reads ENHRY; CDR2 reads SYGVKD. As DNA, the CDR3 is TGTGCCAATAAGGGACAGAGCTCCTACGAGCAGTACTTC. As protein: CANKGQSSYEQYF.

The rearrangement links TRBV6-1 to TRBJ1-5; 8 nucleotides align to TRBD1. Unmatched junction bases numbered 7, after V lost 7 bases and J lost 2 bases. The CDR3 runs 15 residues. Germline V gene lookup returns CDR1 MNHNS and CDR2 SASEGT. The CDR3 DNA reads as TGTGCCAGCAACCCGGACAGGGCCCGCAATCAGCCCCAGCATTTT. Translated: CASNPDRARNQPQHF.